The 6 T cell receptor beta chains reported below all come from one sample, sequenced in a study of cytomegalovirus exposure and HLA in healthy donors. The PCR was carried out with 60 Vbeta primers and 13 Jbeta primers. Here immunoSEQ multiplex PCR was the method, and the copy in TCRdb shows in-frame clones only, minus some. There are approximately 34,000 clones in the sample, with under 2% held by the top ten. Sequencing input: PBMCs. These receptors were obtained from a woman aged 40 to 55 in good health and CMV-seropositive.

The V and J genes are TRBV7-6 and TRBJ2-7, with 10 nucleotides matching TRBD1. Germline loops: CDR1 SGHVS, CDR2 FNYEAQ. Trimming removed 3 bases from V and 4 bases from J; junction bases left unmatched: 3. CDR3 size: 14 residues. CDR3 protein: CASSLTGGDYEQYF. The CDR3 nucleotides read TGTGCCAGCAGCTTGACAGGGGGCGATTACGAGCAGTACTTC.

The chain recombines TRBV28 with TRBJ2-3; 8 bases map to TRBD1. The CDR3 is made up of 14 amino acids. Germline V gene sequence: CDR1 MDHEN, CDR2 SYDVKM. V dropped 3 bases and J dropped 1; count of bases not matched to a gene: 0. The DNA of the CDR3 is TGTGCCAGCAGTTTGACAGGGGGCACAGATACGCAGTATTTT. Protein sequence: CASSLTGGTDTQYF.

V and J are TRBV9 and TRBJ2-2, with 8 bases matching TRBD2. CDR3 length equals 16 residues. V trimming: 0 bases; J trimming: 4 bases; junction bases outside the gene matches: 5. Germline values: CDR1 SGDLS, CDR2 YYNGEE. This chain's CDR3 is CASSVEAGVATGELFF. The CDR3 DNA reads TGTGCCAGCAGCGTAGAAGCGGGAGTCGCCACCGGGGAGCTGTTTTTT.

The chain combines TRBV30 with TRBJ2-2; 11 bases match TRBD2. There are 17 residues in the CDR3. V was clipped by 0 bases and J by 4 bases; unmatched bases: 7. Germline CDR1 GTSNPN, CDR2 SVGIG (reference sequence). This CDR3 reads CAWSVVGLAVFTGELFF. CDR3 nucleotide sequence: TGTGCCTGGAGTGTAGTGGGACTAGCGGTCTTCACCGGGGAGCTGTTTTTT.

This chain connects TRBV5-8 to TRBJ2-1; 7 nucleotides match TRBD1. V dropped 7 bases and J dropped 9; count of bases not matched to a gene: 4. This CDR3 comprises 11 residues. Germline values: CDR1 SGHTS, CDR2 YDEGEE. Here the CDR3 DNA reads TGTGCCAGCGGAGGACAGGCTGAGCAGTTCTTC. Its protein is CASGGQAEQFF.

This rearrangement joins TRBV5-1 to TRBJ1-1, with 7 bases that match TRBD1. Trimming took 0 bases from V and 8 from J; bases not matched to a gene: 7. The CDR3 consists of 14 residues. Per the germline V gene, CDR1 is SGHRS and CDR2 is YFSETQ. The DNA of the CDR3 is TGCGCCAGCAGCTTGGCCCGGGACAGTAAAGAAGCTTTCTTT. It encodes CASSLARDSKEAFF.